This TCR beta chain is from a study of metastatic and nonmetastatic thyroid tumors. Study context: Thyroid patients, malignant and benign, had repertoires compared across blood and tumor or nodule tissue. Study conclusions and caveats: Significantly higher TCR beta diversity was reportedly seen in malignant thyroid tumors than benign nodules, in blood and tumor.

Original data processing: To classify distant metastasis in papillary thyroid cancer, a model was built from CDR3 differences across clinicopathological groups. TCRdb re-analyzed the PCR reads through MiXCR. It is TCRdb's table, rather than the study itself, that gives the V and J calls and clone size. The sample has 50,000 to 60,000 clones; roughly 15% are singletons. Treatment of any kind had been given to no patient before thyroid surgery. Trimming removed 4 bases from V and 6 bases from J; junction bases left unmatched: 5. Germline values: CDR1 SGHKS, CDR2 YYEKEE (reference sequence). This CDR3 comprises 15 residues. This clone was detected many times. Its cognate antigen is unknown.

The TCR comes from a female donor with papillary thyroid cancer or a benign thyroid nodule (not recorded which). Some clones in this sample may be carry-over from other donors' samples. Sequencing was carried out using blood. The V gene is TRBV5-5, the J gene TRBJ2-1; TRBD2 matches at 12 bases. CDR3 amino acids: CASSHRTSGANEQFF. The CDR3 nucleotides are TGTGCCAGCAGCCATCGGACTAGCGGGGCCAATGAGCAGTTCTTC.